This is a list of T cell receptor beta chains from one sample in a study of lymphopenia after photon versus proton radiotherapy. Measured with immunoSEQ multiplex PCR; TCRdb has only the in-frame clones, and not every one. The sample includes more than 25,000 clones, roughly 90% of them seen just once. The sequenced sample was peripheral blood, obtained from a patient treated with photon-based radiotherapy. These TCRs come from a man aged 50 to 59 with gastric cancer. The CDR3 runs from the conserved cysteine through the conserved F or W. The D gene is left open where the match is weak. A row's size may be missing; if present it is once, few, many or a size class.

>TRBV20-1|few|TRBJ1-4|NA
CSAKGGEKLFF
TGCAGTGCTAAAGGCGGGGAAAAACTGTTTTTT
>TRBV7-9|NA|TRBJ1-1|NA
CASSLDAGAEAFF
TGTGCCAGCAGCTTAGATGCAGGGGCTGAAGCTTTCTTT
>TRBV4-2|NA|TRBJ1-6|TRBD1
CASSQVIPRPGQGVPQDNSPLHF
TGTGCCAGCAGCCAAGTAATACCCAGACCGGGACAGGGGGTGCCTCAAGATAATTCACCCCTCCACTTT
>TRBV5-5|once|TRBJ2-7|NA
CASSSRVGTYEQYF
TGTGCCAGCAGCTCCAGGGTAGGAACCTACGAGCAGTACTTC
>TRBV18|few|TRBJ1-1|TRBD1
CASSSRTGRTEAFF
TGTGCCAGCTCATCCCGGACAGGGCGGACTGAAGCTTTCTTT
>TRBV5-5|NA|TRBJ2-7|TRBD1
CASSPRQGLTYEQYF
TGTGCCAGCAGCCCCCGACAGGGGTTGACCTACGAGCAGTACTTC
>TRBV6-4|NA|TRBJ1-1|TRBD1
CASSRDRDTEAFF
TGTGCCAGCAGTCGAGACAGGGACACTGAAGCTTTCTTT
>TRBV18|NA|TRBJ2-2|NA
CASSPVSPANTGELFF
TGTGCCAGCTCACCAGTGAGCCCCGCGAACACCGGGGAGCTGTTTTTT
>TRBV4-1|NA|TRBJ2-5|NA
CASSQGQLMGAQYF
TGCGCCAGCAGCCAAGGGCAACTCATGGGGGCCCAGTACTTC
>TRBV5-1|NA|TRBJ2-6|NA
CASSPRQVGSGANVLTF
TGCGCCAGCAGCCCTAGACAGGTTGGCTCTGGGGCCAACGTCCTGACTTTC
>TRBV9|NA|TRBJ2-3|TRBD2
CASSVFLGAGVTVDTQYF
TGTGCCAGCAGCGTTTTTCTCGGAGCGGGAGTCACAGTTGATACGCAGTATTTT
>TRBV15|NA|TRBJ1-5|NA
CATRDPWTVNQPQHF
TGTGCCACCAGGGACCCCTGGACAGTCAATCAGCCCCAGCATTTT
>TRBV19|NA|TRBJ2-1|NA
CASSIQISNEQFF
TGTGCCAGTAGTATTCAGATCTCCAATGAGCAGTTCTTC
>TRBV5-6|once|TRBJ1-5|NA
CASSLGVAGRQPQHF
TGTGCCAGCAGCTTGGGGGTAGCCGGGAGGCAGCCCCAGCATTTT
>TRBV5-1|once|TRBJ2-3|TRBD2
CASSLARLAGSTDTQYF
TGCGCCAGCAGCTTGGCCCGGCTAGCGGGGTCCACAGATACGCAGTATTTT
>TRBV7-8|NA|TRBJ1-6|NA
CASSQRPTQDSPLHF
TGTGCCAGCAGCCAACGGCCTACCCAAGATTCACCCCTCCACTTT
>TRBV2|NA|TRBJ1-3|NA
CAIMGSGNTIYF
TGTGCCATAATGGGTTCCGGAAACACCATATATTTT
>TRBV9|NA|TRBJ1-1|TRBD1
CASSVDTGGMNTEAFF
TGTGCCAGCAGCGTAGATACAGGGGGCATGAACACTGAAGCTTTCTTT
>TRBV30|NA|TRBJ2-1|NA
CAWTLRGSYNEQFF
TGTGCCTGGACGCTGCGGGGTTCCTACAATGAGCAGTTCTTC